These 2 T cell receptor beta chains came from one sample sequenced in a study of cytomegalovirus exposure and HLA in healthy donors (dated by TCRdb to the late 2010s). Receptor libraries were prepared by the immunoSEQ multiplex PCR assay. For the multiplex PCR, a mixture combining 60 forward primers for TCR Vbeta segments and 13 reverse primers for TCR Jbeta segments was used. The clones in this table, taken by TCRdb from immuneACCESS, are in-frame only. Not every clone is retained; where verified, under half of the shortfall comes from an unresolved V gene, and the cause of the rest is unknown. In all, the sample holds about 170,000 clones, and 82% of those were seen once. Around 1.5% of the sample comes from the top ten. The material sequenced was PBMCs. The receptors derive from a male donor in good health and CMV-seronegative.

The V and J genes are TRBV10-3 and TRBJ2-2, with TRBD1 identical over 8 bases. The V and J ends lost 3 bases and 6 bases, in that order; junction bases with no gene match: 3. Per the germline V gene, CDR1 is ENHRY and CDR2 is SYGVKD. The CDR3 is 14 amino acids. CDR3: CAISDRTGSGELFF. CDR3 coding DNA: TGTGCCATCAGTGACAGGACAGGGTCCGGGGAGCTGTTTTTT.

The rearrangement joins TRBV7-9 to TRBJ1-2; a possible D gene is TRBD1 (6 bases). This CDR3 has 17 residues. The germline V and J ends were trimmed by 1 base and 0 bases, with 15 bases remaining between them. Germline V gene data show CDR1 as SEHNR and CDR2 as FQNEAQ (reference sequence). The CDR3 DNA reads TGTGCCAGCAGCTTAGTGCCTCGGACAGTTCCTAACTATGGCTACACCTTC. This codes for CASSLVPRTVPNYGYTF.